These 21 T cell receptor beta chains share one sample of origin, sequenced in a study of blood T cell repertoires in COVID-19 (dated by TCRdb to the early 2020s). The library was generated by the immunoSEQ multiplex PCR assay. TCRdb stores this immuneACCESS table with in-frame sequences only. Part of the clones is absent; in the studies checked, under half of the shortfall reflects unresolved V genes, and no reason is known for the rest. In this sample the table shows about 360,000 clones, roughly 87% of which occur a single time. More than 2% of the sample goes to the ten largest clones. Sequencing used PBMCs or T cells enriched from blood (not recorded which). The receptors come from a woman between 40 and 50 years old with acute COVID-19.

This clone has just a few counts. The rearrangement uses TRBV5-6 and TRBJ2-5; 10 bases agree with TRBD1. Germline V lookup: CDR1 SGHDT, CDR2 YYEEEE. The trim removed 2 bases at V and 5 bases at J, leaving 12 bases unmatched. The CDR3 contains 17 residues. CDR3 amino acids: CASSFNFRDRGGETQYF. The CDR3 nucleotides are TGTGCCAGCAGCTTTAACTTCCGGGACAGGGGAGGGGAGACCCAGTACTTC.

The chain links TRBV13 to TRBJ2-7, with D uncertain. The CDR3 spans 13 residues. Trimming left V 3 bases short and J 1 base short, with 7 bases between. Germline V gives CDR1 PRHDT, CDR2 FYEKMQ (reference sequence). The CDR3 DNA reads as TGTGCCAGCAGCTTTGAGGTTTCCTACGAGCAGTACTTC. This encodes CASSFEVSYEQYF. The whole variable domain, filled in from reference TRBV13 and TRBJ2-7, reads AAGVIQSPRHLIKEKRETATLKCYPIPRHDTVYWYQQGPGQDPQFLISFYEKMQSDKGSIPDRFSAQQFSDYHSELNMSSLELGDSALYFCASSFEVSYEQYFGPGTRLTVT.

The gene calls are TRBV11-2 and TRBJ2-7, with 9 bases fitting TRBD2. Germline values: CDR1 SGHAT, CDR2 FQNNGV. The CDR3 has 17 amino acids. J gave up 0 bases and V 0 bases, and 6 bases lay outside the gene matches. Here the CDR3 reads CASSLDSLAGNSYEQYF. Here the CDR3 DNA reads TGTGCCAGCAGCTTAGACTCTCTAGCGGGGAACTCCTACGAGCAGTACTTC.

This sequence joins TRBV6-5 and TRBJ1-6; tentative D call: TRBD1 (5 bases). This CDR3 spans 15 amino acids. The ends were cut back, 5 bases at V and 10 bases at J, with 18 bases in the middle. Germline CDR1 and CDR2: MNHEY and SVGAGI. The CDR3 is CASSNVGGSGSPLHF. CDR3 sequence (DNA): TGTGCCAGCAGTAACGTCGGGGGATCTGGATCACCCCTCCACTTT.

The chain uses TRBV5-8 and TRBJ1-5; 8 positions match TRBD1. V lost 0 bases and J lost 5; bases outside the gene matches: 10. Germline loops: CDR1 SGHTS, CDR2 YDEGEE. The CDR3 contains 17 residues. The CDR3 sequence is CASSLAEDRVGDQPQHF. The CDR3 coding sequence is TGTGCCAGCAGCTTGGCCGAGGACAGGGTTGGTGATCAGCCCCAGCATTTT.

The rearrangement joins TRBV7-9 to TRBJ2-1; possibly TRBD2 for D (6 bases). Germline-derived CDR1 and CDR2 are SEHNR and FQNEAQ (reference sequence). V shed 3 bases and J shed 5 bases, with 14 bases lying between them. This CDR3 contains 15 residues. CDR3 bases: TGTGCCAGCAGCTTGTCTGTGGGAGGCAACAATGAGCAGTTCTTC. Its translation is CASSLSVGGNNEQFF.

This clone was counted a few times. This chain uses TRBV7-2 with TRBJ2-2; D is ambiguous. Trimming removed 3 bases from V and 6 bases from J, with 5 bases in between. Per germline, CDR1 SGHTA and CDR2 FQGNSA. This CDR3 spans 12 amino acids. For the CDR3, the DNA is TGTGCCAGCAGCTTTATCTCCGGGGAGCTGTTTTTT. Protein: CASSFISGELFF.

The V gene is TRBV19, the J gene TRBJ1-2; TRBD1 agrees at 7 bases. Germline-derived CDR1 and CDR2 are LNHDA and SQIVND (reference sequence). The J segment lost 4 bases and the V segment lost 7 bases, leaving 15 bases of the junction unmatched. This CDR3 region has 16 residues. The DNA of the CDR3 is TGTGCCAGTAACCGCAATTCTTGGGACAGATCCTATGGCTACACCTTC. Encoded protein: CASNRNSWDRSYGYTF.

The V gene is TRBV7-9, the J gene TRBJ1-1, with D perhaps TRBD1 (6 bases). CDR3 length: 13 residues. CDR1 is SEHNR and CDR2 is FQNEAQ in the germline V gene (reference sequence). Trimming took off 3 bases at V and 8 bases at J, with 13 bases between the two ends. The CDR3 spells CASSFEQGDEAFF. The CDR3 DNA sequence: TGTGCCAGCAGCTTTGAACAGGGCGACGAAGCTTTCTTT.

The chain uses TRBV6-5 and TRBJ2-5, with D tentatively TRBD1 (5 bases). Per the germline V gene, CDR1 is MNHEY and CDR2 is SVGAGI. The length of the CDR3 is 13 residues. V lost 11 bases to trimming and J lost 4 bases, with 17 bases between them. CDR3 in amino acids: CAVAQGTGETQYF. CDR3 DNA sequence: TGTGCCGTCGCCCAGGGCACGGGAGAGACCCAGTACTTC.

CDR3: CASSYRKGYEKLFF. CDR3 bases: TGTGCCAGCAGTTACAGGAAGGGGTATGAAAAACTGTTTTTT. This chain links TRBV6-6 with TRBJ1-4; D might be TRBD1 (5 bases). Germline assignment: CDR1 MNHNY and CDR2 SVGAGI (reference sequence). The CDR3 runs 14 residues. V lost 2 bases, J lost 6 bases, and 10 bases lay in between.

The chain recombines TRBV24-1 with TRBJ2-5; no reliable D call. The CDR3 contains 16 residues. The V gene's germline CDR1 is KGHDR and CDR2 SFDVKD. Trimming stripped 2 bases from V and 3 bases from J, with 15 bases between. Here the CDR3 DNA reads TGTGCCACCAGTGATTCCGGTTATATGGGCAAAGAGACCCAGTACTTC. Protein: CATSDSGYMGKETQYF.

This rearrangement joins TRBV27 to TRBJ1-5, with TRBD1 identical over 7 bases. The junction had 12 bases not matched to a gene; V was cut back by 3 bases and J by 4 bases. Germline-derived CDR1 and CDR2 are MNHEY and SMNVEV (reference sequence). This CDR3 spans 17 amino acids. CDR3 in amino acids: CASSFRRSGGNNQPQHF. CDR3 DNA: TGTGCCAGCAGTTTTCGTAGATCAGGGGGTAATAATCAGCCCCAGCATTTT.

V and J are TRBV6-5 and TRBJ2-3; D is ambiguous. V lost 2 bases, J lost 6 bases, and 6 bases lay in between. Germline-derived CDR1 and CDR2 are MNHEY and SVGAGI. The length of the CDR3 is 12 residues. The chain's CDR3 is CASSYLEDTQYF. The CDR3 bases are TGTGCCAGCAGTTACCTGGAGGATACGCAGTATTTT.

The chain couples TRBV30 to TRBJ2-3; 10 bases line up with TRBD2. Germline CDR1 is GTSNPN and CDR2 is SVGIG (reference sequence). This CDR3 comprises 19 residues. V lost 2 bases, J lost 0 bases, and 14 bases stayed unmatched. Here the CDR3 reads CAWSLYLGLARGSTDTQYF. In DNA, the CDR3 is TGTGCCTGGAGTCTGTACCTGGGACTAGCGCGGGGAAGCACAGATACGCAGTATTTT.

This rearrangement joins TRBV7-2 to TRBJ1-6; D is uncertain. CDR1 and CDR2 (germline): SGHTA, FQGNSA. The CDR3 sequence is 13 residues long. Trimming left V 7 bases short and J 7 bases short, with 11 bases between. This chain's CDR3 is CASTATANSPLHF. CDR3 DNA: TGTGCCAGCACGGCCACAGCAAATTCACCCCTCCACTTT.

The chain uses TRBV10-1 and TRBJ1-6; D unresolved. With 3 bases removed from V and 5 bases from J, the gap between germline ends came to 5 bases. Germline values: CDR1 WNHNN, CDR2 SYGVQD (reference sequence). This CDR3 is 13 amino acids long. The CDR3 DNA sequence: TGCGCCAGCAGTGAAAGAGATAATTCACCCCTCCACTTT. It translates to CASSERDNSPLHF.

The CDR3 DNA is TGTGCCATCAGTGACCGACAGGGTCGCCAAGAGACCCAGTACTTC. Its translation: CAISDRQGRQETQYF. The chain combines TRBV10-3 with TRBJ2-5; 7 bases fit TRBD1. The CDR3 totals 15 residues. V was clipped by 3 bases and J by 1 base; unmatched bases: 5. Germline loops: CDR1 ENHRY, CDR2 SYGVKD.

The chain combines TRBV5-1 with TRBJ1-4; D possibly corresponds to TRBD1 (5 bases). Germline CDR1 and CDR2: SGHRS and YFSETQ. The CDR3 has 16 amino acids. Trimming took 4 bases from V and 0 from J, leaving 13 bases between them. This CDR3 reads CASSGGTVTTNEKLFF. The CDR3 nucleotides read TGCGCCAGCAGCGGGGGGACGGTGACAACTAATGAAAAACTGTTTTTT.

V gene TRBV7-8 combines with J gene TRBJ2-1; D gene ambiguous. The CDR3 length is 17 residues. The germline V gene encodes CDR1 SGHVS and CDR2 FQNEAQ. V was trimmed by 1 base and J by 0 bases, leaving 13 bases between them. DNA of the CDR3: TGTGCCAGCAGCTTAGTTTTACGAAGGAGCTCCTACAATGAGCAGTTCTTC. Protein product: CASSLVLRRSSYNEQFF.

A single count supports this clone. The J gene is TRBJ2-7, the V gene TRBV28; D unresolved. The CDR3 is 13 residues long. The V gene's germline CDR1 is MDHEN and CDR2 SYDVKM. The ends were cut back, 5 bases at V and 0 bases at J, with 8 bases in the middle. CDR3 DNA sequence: TGTGCCAGCAGTCCCTCTAGCTCCTACGAGCAGTACTTC. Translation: CASSPSSSYEQYF.